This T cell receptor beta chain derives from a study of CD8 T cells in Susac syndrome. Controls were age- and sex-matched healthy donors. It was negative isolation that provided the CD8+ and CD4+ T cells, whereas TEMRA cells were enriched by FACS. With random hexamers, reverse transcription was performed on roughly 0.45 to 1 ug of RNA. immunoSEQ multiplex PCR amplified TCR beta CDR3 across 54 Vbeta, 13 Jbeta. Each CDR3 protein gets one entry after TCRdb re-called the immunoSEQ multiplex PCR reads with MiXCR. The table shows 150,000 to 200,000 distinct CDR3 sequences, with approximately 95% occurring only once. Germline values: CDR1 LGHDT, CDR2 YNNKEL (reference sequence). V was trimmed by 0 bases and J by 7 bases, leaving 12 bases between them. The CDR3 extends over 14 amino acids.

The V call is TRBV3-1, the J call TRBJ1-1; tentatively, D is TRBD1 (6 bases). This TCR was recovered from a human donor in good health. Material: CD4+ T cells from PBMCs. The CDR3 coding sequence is TGTGCCAGCAGCCAAGAGAACAGGGAGGGTGAAGCTTTCTTT. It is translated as CASSQENREGEAFF.